A few counts support the clone carrying this T cell receptor beta chain. Its target is not known. Germline V gene sequence: CDR1 KGHDR, CDR2 SFDVKD. The germline V and J ends were trimmed by 5 bases and 4 bases, with 16 bases remaining between them. The CDR3 runs to 15 residues. Total RNA was extracted at no less than 5 micrograms per sample. A J-beta primer mix and a sample-barcoded 5' primer were used in a second PCR of about 6 to 12 cycles. The template-switch adaptor was a 5' adaptor with 12 random nucleotides. It tagged each cDNA molecule. TCRdb re-analysed the 5' RACE reads in MiXCR, keeping a single row per CDR3 protein. The sample includes about 1,400,000 distinct CDR3 sequences, approximately 38% of them seen just once. The data were taken from a study of blood T cells in healthy people across ages. Study results and limitations: Naive CD4+ cells and diversity were both higher in long-lived donors than in aged donors.

The source of this sequence is a woman between 18 and 29 years old in good health. The sample consisted of blood. The gene calls are TRBV24-1 and TRBJ2-5, with D possibly matching TRBD1 (5 bases). Written as DNA, the CDR3 is TGTGCCACCAGTGCCCTCAGCAGGGTCGGAGAGACCCAGTACTTC. Translated: CATSALSRVGETQYF.